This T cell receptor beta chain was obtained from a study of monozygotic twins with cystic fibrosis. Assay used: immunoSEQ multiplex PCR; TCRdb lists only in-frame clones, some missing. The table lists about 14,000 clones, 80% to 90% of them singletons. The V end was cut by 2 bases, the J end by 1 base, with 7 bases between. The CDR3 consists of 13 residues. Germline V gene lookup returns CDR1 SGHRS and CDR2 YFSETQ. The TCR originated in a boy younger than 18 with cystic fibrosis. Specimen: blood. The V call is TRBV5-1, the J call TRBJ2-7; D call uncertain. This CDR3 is CASSFGASYEQYF. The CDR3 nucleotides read TGCGCCAGCAGCTTTGGTGCGTCCTACGAGCAGTACTTC.